Presented here are 19 T cell receptor beta chains from one specimen sequenced in a study of cytomegalovirus exposure and HLA in healthy donors. The PCR ran on 60 Vbeta and 13 Jbeta primers. Profiling relied on immunoSEQ multiplex PCR, and the TCRdb table lists in-frame clones only, not all of them. The profile covers approximately 110,000 clones, with over 60% appearing a single time and over 6.5% taken by the ten largest. Sequencing was performed on PBMCs. The receptors here all came from a man aged 18 to 30 in good health and CMV-seropositive.

The V gene is TRBV28, the J gene TRBJ2-5, with a tentative D call TRBD1 (5 bases). CDR1 is MDHEN and CDR2 is SYDVKM in the germline V gene. V lost 6 bases, J lost 2 bases, and 16 bases lay in between. CDR3 size: 15 residues. CDR3 sequence (DNA): TGTGCCAGCAGAGGTCCGCAGGGCGCACAAGAGACCCAGTACTTC. Its protein is CASRGPQGAQETQYF.

This rearrangement joins TRBV10-1 to TRBJ1-6, with D tentatively TRBD1 (5 bases). The CDR3 is made up of 14 amino acids. CDR1 WNHNN and CDR2 SYGVQD come from the germline V gene (reference sequence). V dropped 2 bases and J dropped 11 bases, with 13 bases sitting between them. CDR3 DNA: TGCGCCAGCAGTGAGGCCCAGGGAAAAACACCCCTCCACTTT. It translates to CASSEAQGKTPLHF.

J is TRBJ2-7 and V is TRBV2, with 7 bases aligning to TRBD1. The CDR3 is 17 residues long. Germline trimming cut 6 bases from V and 3 bases from J; bases unmatched to any gene: 17. Germline lookup yields CDR1 SNHLY and CDR2 FYNNEI. As DNA, the CDR3 is TGTGCCAGCAGCCGTAGCCCCCGGGACAGCCCATACTACGAGCAGTACTTC. Amino acids: CASSRSPRDSPYYEQYF.

This rearrangement joins TRBV5-1 to TRBJ1-2; D uncertain. The germline CDR1 and CDR2 sequences are SGHRS and YFSETQ. V was shortened by 2 bases and J by 0 bases, with 5 bases between the two germline ends. The CDR3 sequence is 13 residues long. CDR3 residues: CASSFESNYGYTF. The CDR3 coding sequence is TGCGCCAGCAGCTTTGAGTCTAACTATGGCTACACCTTC.

The rearrangement joins TRBV5-1 to TRBJ1-2; tentatively, D is TRBD1 (5 bases). The CDR3 is 13 amino acids. Looked up from germline, CDR1 is SGHRS and CDR2 is YFSETQ. V was shortened by 2 bases and J by 6 bases, with 11 bases between the two germline ends. DNA for the CDR3: TGCGCCAGCAGCTTATTCAGGGAAAATGGCTACACCTTC. This translates into CASSLFRENGYTF.

The chain carries TRBV4-2 and TRBJ1-6; D is uncertain. The CDR3 has 14 residues. Trimming cost V 0 bases and J 8 bases, with 8 bases left between them. Germline V gives CDR1 LGHNA, CDR2 YNFKEQ. The CDR3 DNA sequence: TGTGCCAGCAGCCAAGATAACCGAGATTCACCCCTCCACTTT. Its translation: CASSQDNRDSPLHF.

The gene calls are TRBV4-2 and TRBJ2-5, with 9 bases that match TRBD2. V shed 1 base and J 5 bases; nucleotides not matched to a gene: 17. This CDR3 contains 19 residues. Germline V CDR1 and CDR2: LGHNA, YNFKEQ. CDR3 nucleotide sequence: TGTGCCAGCAGCCAAGTTTGGTTCGGTGCGGGGGGGCCGCTGGAGACCCAGTACTTC. Amino acids: CASSQVWFGAGGPLETQYF.

The chain joins TRBV19 to TRBJ1-5; possibly TRBD1 for D (6 bases). V lost 9 bases and J 6 bases, leaving 24 bases between the germline ends. This CDR3 has 16 amino acids. Germline CDR1 reads LNHDA; CDR2 reads SQIVND (reference sequence). CDR3 sequence reads: CASRGSPGEQGQPQHF. CDR3 DNA: TGTGCCAGCAGGGGTTCTCCAGGGGAACAAGGTCAGCCCCAGCATTTT.

This sequence joins TRBV28 and TRBJ2-3; no clear D. Germline V gene sequence: CDR1 MDHEN, CDR2 SYDVKM. The V gene lost 8 bases and the J gene lost 1 base, with 16 bases spanning the gap. This CDR3 contains 15 residues. The CDR3, as DNA: TGTGCCAGCCGAACTTCAGGCCTTCGCACAGATACGCAGTATTTT. Encoded protein: CASRTSGLRTDTQYF. The whole variable domain, filled in from reference TRBV28 and TRBJ2-3, reads DVKVTQSSRYLVKRTGEKVFLECVQDMDHENMFWYRQDPGLGLRLIYFSYDVKMKEKGDIPEGYSVSREKKERFSLILESASTNQTSMYLCASRTSGLRTDTQYFGPGTRLTVL.

This clone was picked up a small number of times. CDR3 region: CASSPGTDTQYF. In DNA form, the CDR3 reads TGTGCCAGCAGCCCAGGCACAGATACGCAGTATTTT. V and J are TRBV7-8 and TRBJ2-3; no reliable D call. V shed 5 bases and J shed 1 base, with 4 bases lying between them. This CDR3 comprises 12 residues. Germline lookup yields CDR1 SGHVS and CDR2 FQNEAQ.

V is TRBV9 and J is TRBJ1-6; 12 bases agree with TRBD1. Germline-derived CDR1 and CDR2 are SGDLS and YYNGEE. V dropped 5 bases and J dropped 1; count of bases not matched to a gene: 4. The CDR3 spans 17 residues. CDR3 DNA: TGTGCCAGCAGTACGGGACAGGGGGCATCCTATAATTCACCCCTCCACTTT. It yields the protein CASSTGQGASYNSPLHF.

V is TRBV7-8 and J is TRBJ2-2; TRBD2 matches 9 bases. The germline V gene has CDR1 SGHVS and CDR2 FQNEAQ. The CDR3 runs to 17 residues. V dropped 3 bases and J dropped 5; count of bases not matched to a gene: 10. As DNA, the CDR3 is TGTGCCAGCAGCTTTGGCTGGGCTAGCGGGGTTACCGGGGAGCTGTTTTTT. Protein: CASSFGWASGVTGELFF.

The V call is TRBV7-7, the J call TRBJ2-2; a possible D gene is TRBD2 (5 bases). V lost 4 bases and J 6 bases, leaving 18 bases between the germline ends. Germline V gene data show CDR1 as SSHAT and CDR2 as FNYEAQ (reference sequence). The CDR3 has 16 residues. Here the CDR3 DNA reads TGTGCCAGCAGCTATCGAGGGCAGGCCTTCGCCGGGGAGCTGTTTTTT. Amino acid sequence: CASSYRGQAFAGELFF.

This chain joins TRBV4-2 and TRBJ1-5, with 8 bases matching TRBD1. The junction had 5 bases not matched to a gene; V was cut back by 0 bases and J by 7 bases. The length of the CDR3 is 15 residues. Germline V gene data show CDR1 as LGHNA and CDR2 as YNFKEQ. CDR3 residues: CASSQEGQGGQPQHF. The CDR3 nucleotides are TGTGCCAGCAGCCAAGAAGGACAGGGAGGGCAGCCCCAGCATTTT.

J is TRBJ1-2 and V is TRBV6-6; D possibly corresponds to TRBD1 (5 bases). V was pared by 7 bases and J by 2 bases, with 17 bases between. There are 15 residues in the CDR3. Germline V gives CDR1 MNHNY, CDR2 SVGAGI (reference sequence). In DNA form, the CDR3 reads TGTGCCAGCAATAACAAGGGGCCCCACAACTATGGCTACACCTTC. This encodes CASNNKGPHNYGYTF.

This clone was recorded only once. This chain uses TRBV14 with TRBJ2-1; 8 bases line up with TRBD2. V was clipped by 6 bases and J by 10 bases; unmatched bases: 11. CDR1 SGHDN and CDR2 FVKESK come from the germline V gene. The CDR3 is 14 amino acids. Here the CDR3 reads CASSPIAGFREQFF. For the CDR3, the DNA is TGTGCCAGCAGTCCCATAGCGGGGTTCAGGGAGCAGTTCTTC.

J is TRBJ2-2 and V is TRBV11-2, with TRBD1 identical over 9 bases. Germline V CDR1 and CDR2: SGHAT, FQNNGV. The V segment lost 4 bases and the J segment 7 bases; nucleotides outside the gene matches: 7. The CDR3 has 15 residues. The CDR3 DNA reads TGTGCCAGCAGCTCGGGACAGGGATCGGGCGGGGAGCTGTTTTTT. This encodes CASSSGQGSGGELFF.

V gene TRBV11-3 combines with J gene TRBJ1-2; D remains ambiguous. Germline assignment: CDR1 SGHNT and CDR2 YENEEA. The CDR3 has 12 residues. V was shortened by 5 bases and J by 4 bases, with 8 bases between the two germline ends. CDR3 coding DNA: TGTGCCAGCAGCCAGGAGGGCTATGGCTACACCTTC. It encodes CASSQEGYGYTF.

The chain couples TRBV6-1 to TRBJ2-1; maybe TRBD1 (6 bases). Trimming took off 2 bases at V and 3 bases at J, with 11 bases between the two ends. Germline V gene data show CDR1 as MNHNS and CDR2 as SASEGT. There are 15 residues in the CDR3. The CDR3 sequence is CASSEKRGYYNEQFF. For the CDR3, the DNA is TGTGCCAGCAGTGAAAAGAGGGGGTACTACAATGAGCAGTTCTTC.